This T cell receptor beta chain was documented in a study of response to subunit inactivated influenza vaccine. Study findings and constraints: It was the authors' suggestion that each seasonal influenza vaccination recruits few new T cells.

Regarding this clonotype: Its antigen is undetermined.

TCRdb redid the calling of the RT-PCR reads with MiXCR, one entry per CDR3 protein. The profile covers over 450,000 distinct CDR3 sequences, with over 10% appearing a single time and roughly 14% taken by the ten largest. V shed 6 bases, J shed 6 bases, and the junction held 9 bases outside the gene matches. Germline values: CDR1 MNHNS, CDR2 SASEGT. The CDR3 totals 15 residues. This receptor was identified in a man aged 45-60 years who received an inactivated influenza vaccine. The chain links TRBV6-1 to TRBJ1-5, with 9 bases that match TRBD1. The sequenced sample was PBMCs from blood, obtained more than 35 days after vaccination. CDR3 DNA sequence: TGTGCCAGCAGCAGAACAGGGGGCGCAGGTCAGCCCCAGCATTTT. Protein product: CASSRTGGAGQPQHF.